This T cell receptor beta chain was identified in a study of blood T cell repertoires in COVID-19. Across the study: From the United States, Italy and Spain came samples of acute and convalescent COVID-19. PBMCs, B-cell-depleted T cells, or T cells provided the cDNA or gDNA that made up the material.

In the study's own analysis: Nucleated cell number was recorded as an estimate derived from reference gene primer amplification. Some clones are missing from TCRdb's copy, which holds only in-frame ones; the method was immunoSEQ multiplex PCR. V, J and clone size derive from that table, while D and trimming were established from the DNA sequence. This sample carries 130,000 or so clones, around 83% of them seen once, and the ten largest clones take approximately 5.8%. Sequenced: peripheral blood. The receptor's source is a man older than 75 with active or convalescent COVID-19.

The CDR3 DNA reads as TGTGCCAGCAGCTTGGTGGGGGCCACCTCTGGGGCCAACGTCCTGACTTTC. This sequence encodes CASSLVGATSGANVLTF. The V gene is TRBV5-4, the J gene TRBJ2-6, with D tentatively TRBD1 (6 bases). The germline CDR1 and CDR2 sequences are SGHNT and YYREEE (reference sequence). The CDR3 has 17 amino acids. V was pared by 0 bases and J by 0 bases, with 10 bases between.